This T cell receptor (beta chain) came from a study of T cell clones after liver transplantation. About the study: HCV positivity affected three of eight recipients; the rest lacked autoimmune or viral indications.

Study-wide results and limits: Post-transplant, graft-donor-reactive CD4 TCRbeta sequences in blood dropped significantly in most of the 8 subjects. Rather than being deleted, graft donor-reactive T cells may have moved into the graft.

The CDR3 loop spans 14 amino acids. Germline loops: CDR1 SGHAT, CDR2 FQNNGV. With V trimmed by 4 bases and J by 3 bases, 5 bases remained unmatched. In the case of this clone: The antigen is not known.

Only in-frame clones appear in the TCRdb table, and some are missing; sequencing was by immunoSEQ multiplex PCR. The sample includes more than 65,000 clones, approximately 80% of them seen just once. CD3+CD4+ and CD3+CD8+ cells were FACS-sorted from thawed unstimulated PBMCs. The specimen comprised CD4+ T cells from blood, sampled 12 months after liver transplant. The clonotype originates from a human patient who received a liver transplant. Some T cells may have originated in the graft donor. V and J are TRBV11-2 and TRBJ2-7; 8 bases align to TRBD1. The CDR3 sequence is CASSYDRGLYEQYF. The CDR3 nucleotides are TGTGCCAGCAGCTACGACAGGGGTCTCTACGAGCAGTACTTC.